This T cell receptor (beta chain) was obtained from a study of cytomegalovirus exposure and HLA in healthy donors. Using immunoSEQ multiplex PCR, the repertoire was profiled, and TCRdb retains in-frame clones only, with some absent. Of some 170,000 clones listed, approximately 86% are singletons. Notes on this clone: Its antigen remains unknown.

Study-level findings and limits: Most TCR sequences were uncommon, yet certain public TCRs appeared in many donors. Three chains linked to CMV were shown in vitro to be specific for CMV antigens.

This sequence was found in a woman under 30 in good health and CMV-seronegative. The sequenced material came from PBMCs.

CDR3 sequence reads: CASSYVNTGELFF. CDR3 in DNA: TGTGCCAGTAGTTATGTGAACACCGGGGAGCTGTTTTTT. V is TRBV19 and J is TRBJ2-2, with unresolved D. Looked up from germline, CDR1 is LNHDA and CDR2 is SQIVND (reference sequence). This CDR3 has 13 amino acids. Trimming left V 5 bases short and J 1 base short, with 5 bases between.